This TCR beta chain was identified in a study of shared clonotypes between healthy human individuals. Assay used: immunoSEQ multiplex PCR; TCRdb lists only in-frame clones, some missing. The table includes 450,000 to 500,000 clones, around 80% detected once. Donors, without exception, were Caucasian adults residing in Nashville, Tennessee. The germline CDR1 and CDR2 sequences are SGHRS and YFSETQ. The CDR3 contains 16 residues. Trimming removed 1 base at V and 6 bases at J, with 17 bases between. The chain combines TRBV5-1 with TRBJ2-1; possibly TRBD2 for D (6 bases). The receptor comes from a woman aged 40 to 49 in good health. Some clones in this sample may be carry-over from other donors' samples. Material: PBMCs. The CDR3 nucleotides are TGCGCCAGCAGCTTGTCCCCTGGCGGGAACCGCAATGAGCAGTTCTTC. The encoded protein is CASSLSPGGNRNEQFF.